This TCR beta chain emerged from a study of control samples from healthy donors and cancer patients. Some clones are missing from TCRdb's copy, which holds only in-frame ones; the method was immunoSEQ multiplex PCR. In the table there are roughly 150,000 clones, about 90% of which are singletons. Germline CDR1 MNHEY, CDR2 SVGAGI. The CDR3 spans 15 residues. The V end lost 6 bases, the J end lost 5 bases, and 16 bases lay between the germline ends. What was sequenced was blood. The TCR was taken from a man younger than 35 in good health. The rearrangement links TRBV6-5 to TRBJ2-2, with D perhaps TRBD1 or TRBD2 (6 bases each). Here the CDR3 DNA reads TGTGCCAGCAGAGGGGGGCCCAGGGCTACCGGGGAGCTGTTTTTT. Protein: CASRGGPRATGELFF.